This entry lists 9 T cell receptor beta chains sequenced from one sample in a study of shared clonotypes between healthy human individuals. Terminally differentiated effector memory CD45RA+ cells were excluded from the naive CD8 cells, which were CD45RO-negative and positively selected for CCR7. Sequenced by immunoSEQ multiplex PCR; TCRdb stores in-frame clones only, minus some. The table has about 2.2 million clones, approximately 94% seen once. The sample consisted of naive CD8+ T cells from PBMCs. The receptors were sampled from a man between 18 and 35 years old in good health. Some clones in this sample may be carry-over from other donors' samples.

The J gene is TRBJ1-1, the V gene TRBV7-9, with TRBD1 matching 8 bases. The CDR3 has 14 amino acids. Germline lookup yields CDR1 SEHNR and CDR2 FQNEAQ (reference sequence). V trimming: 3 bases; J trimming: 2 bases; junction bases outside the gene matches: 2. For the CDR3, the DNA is TGTGCCAGCAGCTTTACAGGGGGTAACACTGAAGCTTTCTTT. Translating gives CASSFTGGNTEAFF.

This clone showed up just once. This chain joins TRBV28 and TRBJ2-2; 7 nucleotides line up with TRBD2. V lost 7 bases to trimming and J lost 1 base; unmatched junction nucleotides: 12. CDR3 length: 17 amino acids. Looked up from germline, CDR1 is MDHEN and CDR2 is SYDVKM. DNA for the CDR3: TGTGCCAGCACCCCCTCACGGACTAGAAGGAACACCGGGGAGCTGTTTTTT. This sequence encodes CASTPSRTRRNTGELFF.

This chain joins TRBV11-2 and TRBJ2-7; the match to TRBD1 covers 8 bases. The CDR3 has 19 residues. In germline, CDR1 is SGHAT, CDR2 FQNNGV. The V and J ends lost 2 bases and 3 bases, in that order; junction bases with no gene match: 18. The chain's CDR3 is CASSLPPLTTGAILYEQYF. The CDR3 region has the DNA TGTGCCAGCAGCTTACCCCCCCTGACGACAGGGGCCATACTCTACGAGCAGTACTTC.

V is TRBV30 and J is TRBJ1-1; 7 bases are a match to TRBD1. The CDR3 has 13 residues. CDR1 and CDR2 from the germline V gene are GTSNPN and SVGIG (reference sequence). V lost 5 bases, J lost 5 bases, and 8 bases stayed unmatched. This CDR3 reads CAWDRVVKTEAFF. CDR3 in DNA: TGTGCCTGGGACAGGGTGGTCAAGACTGAAGCTTTCTTT.

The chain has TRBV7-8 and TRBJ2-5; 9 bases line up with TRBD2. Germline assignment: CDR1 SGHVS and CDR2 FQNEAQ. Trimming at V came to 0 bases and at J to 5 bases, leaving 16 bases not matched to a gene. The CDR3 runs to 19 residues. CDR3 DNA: TGTGCCAGCAGCTTAGCACCCGACCGAGTAGCGGGAGATTGGGAGACCCAGTACTTC. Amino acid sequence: CASSLAPDRVAGDWETQYF.

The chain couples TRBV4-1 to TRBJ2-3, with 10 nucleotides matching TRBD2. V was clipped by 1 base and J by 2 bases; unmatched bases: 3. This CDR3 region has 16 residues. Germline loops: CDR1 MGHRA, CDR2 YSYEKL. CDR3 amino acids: CASSQGLAGVTDTQYF. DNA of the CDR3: TGCGCCAGCAGCCAAGGGCTAGCGGGAGTCACAGATACGCAGTATTTT.

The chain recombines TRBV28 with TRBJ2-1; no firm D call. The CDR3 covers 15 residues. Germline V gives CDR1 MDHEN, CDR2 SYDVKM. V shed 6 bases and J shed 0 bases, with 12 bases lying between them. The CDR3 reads CASRIGRSSYNEQFF. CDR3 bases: TGTGCCAGCAGGATTGGCCGAAGCTCCTACAATGAGCAGTTCTTC.

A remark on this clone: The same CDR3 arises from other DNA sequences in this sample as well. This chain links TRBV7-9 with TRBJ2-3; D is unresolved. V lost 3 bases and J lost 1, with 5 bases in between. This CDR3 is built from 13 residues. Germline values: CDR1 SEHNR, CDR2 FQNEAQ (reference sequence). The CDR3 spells CASSFGGTDTQYF. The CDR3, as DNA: TGTGCCAGCAGCTTTGGTGGCACAGATACGCAGTATTTT. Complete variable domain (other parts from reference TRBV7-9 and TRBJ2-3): DTGVSQNPRHKITKRGQNVTFRCDPISEHNRLYWYRQTLGQGPEFLTYFQNEAQLEKSRLLSDRFSAERPKGSFSTLEIQRTEQGDSAMYLCASSFGGTDTQYFGPGTRLTVL.

The CDR3 DNA reads as TGTGCCAGTGATACAGGGGGGAACACTGAAGCTTTCTTT. This translates into CASDTGGNTEAFF. V gene TRBV19 combines with J gene TRBJ1-1; 8 bases agree with TRBD1. CDR3 length: 13 amino acids. V was clipped by 8 bases and J by 1 base; unmatched bases: 3. CDR1 and CDR2 from the germline V gene are LNHDA and SQIVND (reference sequence).